This is a list of T cell receptor beta chains from one sample in a study of T-cell reconstitution after alpha-beta-depleted transplantation in children. TCRdb redid the calling of the PCR reads with MiXCR, one entry per CDR3 protein. The sample comprises about 400,000 distinct CDR3 sequences, about an eighth of which are singletons, and roughly 4.3% rests with the top ten. The material was PBMCs, obtained from the stem cell graft. The receptors originated from a human donor who donated a stem cell graft to a child with Fanconi anemia. Both conserved end residues are part of each CDR3. A D gene is named only where the DNA matches it firmly. Only some rows state a clone size, as once, few, many or a class for expanded clones.

D gene,clone size,J gene,V gene,CDR3 protein,CDR3 DNA
TRBD1,few,TRBJ1-2,TRBV28,CASSFLQGDVYGYTF,TGTGCCAGCAGTTTCCTCCAGGGGGACGTCTATGGCTACACCTTC
NA,NA,TRBJ2-2,TRBV12-3/TRBV12-4,CASYGRRATGELFF,TGTGCCAGCTACGGGAGACGGGCCACCGGGGAGCTGTTTTTT
TRBD1,NA,TRBJ1-5,TRBV6-2/TRBV6-3,CASSYSGQGGQPQHF,TGTGCCAGCAGTTACTCAGGCCAGGGGGGTCAGCCCCAGCATTTT
NA,few,TRBJ2-7,TRBV5-5,CASSLLDGAAYEQYF,TGTGCCAGCAGCTTGTTGGACGGAGCGGCGTACGAGCAGTACTTC
TRBD2,NA,TRBJ2-4,TRBV12-3/TRBV12-4,CASSLGGDGNIQYF,TGTGCCAGCAGTTTGGGAGGGGATGGAAACATTCAGTACTTC
NA,many,TRBJ1-1,TRBV7-9,CASILIQGMNTEAFF,TGTGCCAGCATCCTAATACAGGGCATGAACACTGAAGCTTTCTTT
NA,NA,TRBJ2-1,TRBV12-3/TRBV12-4,CASSYVSTEQFF,TGTGCCAGCAGTTACGTTTCCACTGAGCAGTTCTTC
NA,few,TRBJ1-1,TRBV18,CASSPTKQGTTEAFF,TGTGCCAGCTCACCAACGAAGCAGGGGACCACTGAAGCTTTCTTT
NA,NA,TRBJ2-2,TRBV29-1,CSATTGGTGELFF,TGCAGCGCGACGACTGGGGGAACCGGGGAGCTGTTTTTT
NA,NA,TRBJ2-7,TRBV20-1,CSQKGGMGEQYF,TGCAGTCAGAAGGGGGGAATGGGAGAGCAGTACTTC
TRBD1,few,TRBJ1-6,TRBV27,CASSSNSGTGAPLHF,TGTGCCAGCAGTTCGAACTCCGGGACAGGGGCCCCCCTCCACTTT
NA,NA,TRBJ2-3,TRBV6-1,CASSRQSSTDTQYF,TGTGCCAGCAGCAGACAGTCTAGCACAGATACGCAGTATTTT
NA,NA,TRBJ2-3,TRBV5-4,CASSLGGLPSGDTQYF,TGTGCCAGCAGCTTGGGTGGACTGCCGTCTGGGGATACGCAGTATTTT
NA,few,TRBJ2-3,TRBV18,CASSPMGGDTQYF,TGTGCCAGCTCACCAATGGGTGGAGATACGCAGTATTTT
TRBD2,NA,TRBJ2-1,TRBV3-1,CASSQPAAGGAYNEQFF,TGTGCCAGCAGCCAGCCTGCAGCGGGGGGGGCTTACAATGAGCAGTTCTTC
NA,many,TRBJ2-5,TRBV12-3/TRBV12-4,CASSPQTGQETQYF,TGTGCCAGCAGTCCCCAGACCGGTCAAGAGACCCAGTACTTC